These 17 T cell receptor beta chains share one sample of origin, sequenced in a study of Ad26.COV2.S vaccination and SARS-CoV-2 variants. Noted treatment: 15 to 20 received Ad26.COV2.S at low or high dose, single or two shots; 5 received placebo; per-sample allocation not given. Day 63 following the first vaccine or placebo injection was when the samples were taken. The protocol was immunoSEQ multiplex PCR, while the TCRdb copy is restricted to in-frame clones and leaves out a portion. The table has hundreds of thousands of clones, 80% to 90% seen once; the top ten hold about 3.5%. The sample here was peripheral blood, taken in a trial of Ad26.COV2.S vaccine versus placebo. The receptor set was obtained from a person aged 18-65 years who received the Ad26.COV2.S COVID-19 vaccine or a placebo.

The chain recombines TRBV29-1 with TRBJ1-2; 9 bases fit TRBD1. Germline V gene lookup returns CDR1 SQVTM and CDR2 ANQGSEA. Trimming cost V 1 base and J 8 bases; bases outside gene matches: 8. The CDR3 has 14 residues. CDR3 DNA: TGCAGCGTTGAAGTAAGGGACAGGGCCTCAGGCTACACCTTC. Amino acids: CSVEVRDRASGYTF.

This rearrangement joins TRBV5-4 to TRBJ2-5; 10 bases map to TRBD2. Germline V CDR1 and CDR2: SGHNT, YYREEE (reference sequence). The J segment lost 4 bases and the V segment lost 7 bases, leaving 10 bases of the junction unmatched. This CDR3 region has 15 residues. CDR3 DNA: TGTGCCAGCGGGACTAGCGCTTTAAGGGGAGAGACCCAGTACTTC. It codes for CASGTSALRGETQYF. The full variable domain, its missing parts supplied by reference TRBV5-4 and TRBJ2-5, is ETGVTQSPTHLIKTRGQQVTLRCSSQSGHNTVSWYQQALGQGPQFIFQYYREEENGRGNFPPRFSGLQFPNYSSELNVNALELDDSALYLCASGTSALRGETQYFGPGTRLLVL.

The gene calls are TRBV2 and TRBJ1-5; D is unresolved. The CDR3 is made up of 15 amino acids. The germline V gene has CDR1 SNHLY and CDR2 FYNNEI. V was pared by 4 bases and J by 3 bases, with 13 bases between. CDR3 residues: CASSVDTSVNQPQHF. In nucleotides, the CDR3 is TGTGCCAGCAGTGTTGACACATCTGTCAATCAGCCCCAGCATTTT.

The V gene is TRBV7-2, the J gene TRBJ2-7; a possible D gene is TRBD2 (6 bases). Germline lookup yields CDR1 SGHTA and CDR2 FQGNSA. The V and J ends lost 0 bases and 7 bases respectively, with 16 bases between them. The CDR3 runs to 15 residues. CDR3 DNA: TGTGCCAGCAGCTTAGCAGGAGGGGACCCCTCGGAGCAGTACTTC. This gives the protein CASSLAGGDPSEQYF.

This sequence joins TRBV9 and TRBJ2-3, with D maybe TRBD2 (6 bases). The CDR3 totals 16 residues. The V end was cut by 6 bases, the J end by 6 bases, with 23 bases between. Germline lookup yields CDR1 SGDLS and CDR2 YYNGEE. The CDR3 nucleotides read TGTGCCAGCAACCCAAGGGTCGGGGGTCAGGCGGATACGCAGTATTTT. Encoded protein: CASNPRVGGQADTQYF.

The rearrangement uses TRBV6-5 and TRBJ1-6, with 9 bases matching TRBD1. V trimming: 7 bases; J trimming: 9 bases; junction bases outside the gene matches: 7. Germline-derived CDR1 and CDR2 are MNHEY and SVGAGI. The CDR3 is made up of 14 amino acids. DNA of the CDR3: TGTGCCAGCATTGGACAGGGGAAGAGTTCACCCCTCCACTTT. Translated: CASIGQGKSSPLHF.

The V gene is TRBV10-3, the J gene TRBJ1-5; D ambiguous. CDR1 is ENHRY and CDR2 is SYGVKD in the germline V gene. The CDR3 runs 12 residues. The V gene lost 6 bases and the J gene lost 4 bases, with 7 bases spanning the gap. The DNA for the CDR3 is TGTGCCATCAGGACGGAGAATCAGCCCCAGCATTTT. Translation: CAIRTENQPQHF.

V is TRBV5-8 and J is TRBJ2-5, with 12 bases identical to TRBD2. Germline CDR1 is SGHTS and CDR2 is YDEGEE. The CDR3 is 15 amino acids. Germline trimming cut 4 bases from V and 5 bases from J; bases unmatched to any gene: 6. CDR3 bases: TGTGCCAGCAGCACGACTAGCGGGGGTGAGGAGACCCAGTACTTC. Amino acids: CASSTTSGGEETQYF.

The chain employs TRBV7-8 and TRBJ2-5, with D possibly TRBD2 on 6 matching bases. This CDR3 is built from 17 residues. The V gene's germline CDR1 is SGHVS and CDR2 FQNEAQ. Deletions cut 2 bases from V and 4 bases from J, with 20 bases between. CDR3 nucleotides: TGTGCCAGCAGCTTAACCCTTCTGGCGGGGCCTCGAGAGACCCAGTACTTC. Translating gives CASSLTLLAGPRETQYF.

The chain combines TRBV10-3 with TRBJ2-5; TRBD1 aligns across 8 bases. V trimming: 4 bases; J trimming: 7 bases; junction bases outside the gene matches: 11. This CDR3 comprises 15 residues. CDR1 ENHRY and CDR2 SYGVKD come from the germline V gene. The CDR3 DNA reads TGTGCCATCAGTGGGACAGGGCCCACTTCGGGGACCCAGTACTTC. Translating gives CAISGTGPTSGTQYF.

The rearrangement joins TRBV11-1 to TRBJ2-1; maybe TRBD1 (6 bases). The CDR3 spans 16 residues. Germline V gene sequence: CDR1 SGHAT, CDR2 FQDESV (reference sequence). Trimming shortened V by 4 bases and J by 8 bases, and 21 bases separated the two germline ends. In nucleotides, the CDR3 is TGTGCCAGCAGCTCCGGGACATATGACTCGAAGCATGAGCAGTTCTTC. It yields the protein CASSSGTYDSKHEQFF.

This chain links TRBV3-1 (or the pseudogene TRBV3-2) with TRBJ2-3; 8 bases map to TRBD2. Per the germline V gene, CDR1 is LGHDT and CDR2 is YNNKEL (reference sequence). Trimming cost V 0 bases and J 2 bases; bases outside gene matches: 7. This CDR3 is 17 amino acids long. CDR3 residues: CASSQEIGGGTTDTQYF. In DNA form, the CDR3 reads TGTGCCAGCAGCCAAGAAATCGGGGGGGGCACCACAGATACGCAGTATTTT.

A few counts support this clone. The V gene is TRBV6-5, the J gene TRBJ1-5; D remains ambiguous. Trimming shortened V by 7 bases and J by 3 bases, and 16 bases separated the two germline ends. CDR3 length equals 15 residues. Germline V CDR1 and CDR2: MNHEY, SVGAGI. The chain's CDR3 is CASTNSAGNNQPQHF. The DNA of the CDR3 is TGTGCCAGCACTAACTCGGCCGGAAACAATCAGCCCCAGCATTTT.

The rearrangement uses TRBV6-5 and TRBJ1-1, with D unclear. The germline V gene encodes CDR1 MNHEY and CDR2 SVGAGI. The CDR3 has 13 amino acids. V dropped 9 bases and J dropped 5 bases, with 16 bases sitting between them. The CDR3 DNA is TGTGCCAGTCTGGACCGCCGGGGTACTGAAGCTTTCTTT. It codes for CASLDRRGTEAFF.

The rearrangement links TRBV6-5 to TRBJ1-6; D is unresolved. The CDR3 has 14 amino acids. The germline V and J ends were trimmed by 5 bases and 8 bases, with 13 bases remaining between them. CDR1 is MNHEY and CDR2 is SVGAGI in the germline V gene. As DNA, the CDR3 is TGTGCCAGCAGTCCCGTCCGGGCACATTCACCCCTCCACTTT. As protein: CASSPVRAHSPLHF.

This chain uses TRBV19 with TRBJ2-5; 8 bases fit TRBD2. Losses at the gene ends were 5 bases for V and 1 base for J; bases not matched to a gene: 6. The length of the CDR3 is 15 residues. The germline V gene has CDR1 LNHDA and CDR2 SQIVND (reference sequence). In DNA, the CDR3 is TGTGCCAGTAGTGTTACTAGCGGACTCCAAGAGACCCAGTACTTC. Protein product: CASSVTSGLQETQYF.

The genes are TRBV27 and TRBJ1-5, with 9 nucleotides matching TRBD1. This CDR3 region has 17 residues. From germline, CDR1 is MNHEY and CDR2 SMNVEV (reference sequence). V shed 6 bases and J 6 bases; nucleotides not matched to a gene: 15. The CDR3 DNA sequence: TGTGCCAGCAGCAGATCTTTCGGGACAGGGATGTTTCAGCCCCAGCATTTT. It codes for CASSRSFGTGMFQPQHF.